This T cell receptor beta chain emerged from a study of cytomegalovirus exposure and HLA in healthy donors. General study findings and limits: In all likelihood, a cluster of highly shared sequence variants was a sequencing artifact.

As to this clone: No antigen is known for it.

The CDR3 runs to 15 residues. Germline loops: CDR1 MNHEY, CDR2 SMNVEV (reference sequence). V lost 3 bases to trimming and J lost 0 bases, with 12 bases between them. The PCR had 60 Vbeta and 13 Jbeta primers. The repertoire was sequenced with immunoSEQ multiplex PCR; TCRdb's copy has only in-frame clones and lacks some. The table lists some 160,000 clones, about 84% of them singletons. This receptor was obtained from a man aged 45-60 years in good health and CMV-seropositive. This chain connects TRBV27 to TRBJ2-7; possible D gene TRBD1, 6 bases. Source material: PBMCs. The CDR3 protein is CASSLLGGSSYEQYF. In DNA, the CDR3 is TGTGCCAGCAGTTTGCTAGGGGGAAGCTCCTACGAGCAGTACTTC.